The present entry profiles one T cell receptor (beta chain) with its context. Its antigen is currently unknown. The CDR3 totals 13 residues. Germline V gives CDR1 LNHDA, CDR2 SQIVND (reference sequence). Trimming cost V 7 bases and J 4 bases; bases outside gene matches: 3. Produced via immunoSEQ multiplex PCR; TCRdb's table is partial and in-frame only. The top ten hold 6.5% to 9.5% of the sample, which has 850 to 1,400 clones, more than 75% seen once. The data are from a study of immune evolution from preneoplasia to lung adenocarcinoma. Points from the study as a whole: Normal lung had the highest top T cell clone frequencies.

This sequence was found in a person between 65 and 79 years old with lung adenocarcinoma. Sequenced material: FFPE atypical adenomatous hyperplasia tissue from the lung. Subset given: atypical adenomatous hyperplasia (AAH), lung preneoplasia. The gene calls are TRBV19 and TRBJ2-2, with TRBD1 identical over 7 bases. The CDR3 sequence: CASTTGITGELFF. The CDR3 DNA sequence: TGTGCCAGTACGACAGGGATCACCGGGGAGCTGTTTTTT.